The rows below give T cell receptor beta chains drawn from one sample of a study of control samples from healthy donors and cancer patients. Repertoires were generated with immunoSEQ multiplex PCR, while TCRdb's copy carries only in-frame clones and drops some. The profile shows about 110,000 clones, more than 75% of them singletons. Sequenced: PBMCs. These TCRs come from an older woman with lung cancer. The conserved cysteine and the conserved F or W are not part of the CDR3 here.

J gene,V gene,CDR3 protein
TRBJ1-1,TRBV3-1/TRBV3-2,ASSHGDSTEAF
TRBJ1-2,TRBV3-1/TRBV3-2,ASSHQGGAGGYT
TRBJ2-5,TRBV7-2,ASSFGLWETQY
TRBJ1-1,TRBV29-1,SVPYGGVMNTEAF
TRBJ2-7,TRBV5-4,ASSLNRGSWEQY
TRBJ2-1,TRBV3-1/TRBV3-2,ASSQGRQGSSYNEQF
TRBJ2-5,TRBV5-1,ASSNTMPGLY
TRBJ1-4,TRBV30,AWRGNEKLF
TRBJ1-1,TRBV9,ASSVEVLGTEAF
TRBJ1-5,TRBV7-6,ASSSEPTNSNQPQH
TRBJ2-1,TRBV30,AWSVTENEQF
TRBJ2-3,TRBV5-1,ASSLGQGPDTQY
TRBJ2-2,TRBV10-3,ATTPGQGKANTTGELF
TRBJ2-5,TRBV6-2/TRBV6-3,ASSYYEETQY
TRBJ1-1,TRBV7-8,ASRNREGISEAF
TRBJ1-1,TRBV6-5,ASSYPPGGNTEAF
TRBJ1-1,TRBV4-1,ASSHSDRGFTEAF
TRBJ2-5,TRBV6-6,ASGVLETQY
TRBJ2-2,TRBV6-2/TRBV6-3,ASSSSQRGVNTGELF
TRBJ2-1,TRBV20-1,SASRGSSYNEQF
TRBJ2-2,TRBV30,AWSTTSGFTGELF
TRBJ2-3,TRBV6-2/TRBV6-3,ASSPGLSTEMDTQY
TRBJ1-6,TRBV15,ATSRGQGVSPLH
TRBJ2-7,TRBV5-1,ASSLNWAGTYEQY
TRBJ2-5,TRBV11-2,ASSKEVVETQY
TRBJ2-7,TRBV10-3,AISGGTGGTEQY
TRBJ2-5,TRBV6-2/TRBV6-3,ASSYGYQETQY
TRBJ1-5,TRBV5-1,ASSLGTDNQPQH
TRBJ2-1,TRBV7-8,ASSLVEGSQF
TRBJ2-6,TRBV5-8,ASSLWGDAGANVLT
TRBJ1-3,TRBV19,ASSMRARGRKDIGNTIY
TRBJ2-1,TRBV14,ASSQDNANKQF
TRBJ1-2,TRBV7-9,ASSLPPGNYGYT
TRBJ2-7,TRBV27,ASSTPGGKQY
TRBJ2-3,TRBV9,ASSVATASGGRTDTQY
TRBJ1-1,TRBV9,ASSGTPGAYTEAF
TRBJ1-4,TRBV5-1,ASRPTGVEEKLF
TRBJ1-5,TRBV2,ASRLGQPQH
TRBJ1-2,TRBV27,ASSLGTGPHYGYT